The clone carrying this T cell receptor delta chain was counted between two and nine times. TCRdb made new clone calls on the RT-PCR reads using CATT. The profile shows fewer than 5,500 delta-chain clones, approximately 17% of them singletons. This entry belongs to a study of gamma-delta T cells after stem cell transplantation. The TCR comes from a human donor. It is not recorded whose cells these are; they may come from a transplant donor. Material: gamma-delta T cells.

CDR3 in amino acids: CALGELESSGPTGPSFTDKLIF. Here the CDR3 DNA reads TGTGCTCTTGGGGAACTGGAAAGTTCGGGGCCAACGGGACCTTCTTTTACCGATAAACTCATCTTT. The genes are TRDV1 and TRDJ1; a possible D gene is TRDD2 (5 bases). The CDR3 is 22 amino acids. The germline gives CDR1 TSWWSYY, CDR2 QGS. Trimming took 0 bases from V and 2 from J, leaving 31 bases between them.